This TCR beta chain was found in a study of blood T cell repertoires in COVID-19. The CDR3 extends over 15 amino acids. The V end was cut by 6 bases, the J end by 2 bases, with 16 bases between. Germline values: CDR1 GTSNPN, CDR2 SVGIG (reference sequence). Measured with immunoSEQ multiplex PCR; TCRdb has only the in-frame clones, and not every one. The sample lists some 20,000 clones; around 83% were seen once. This sequence joins TRBV30 and TRBJ2-2; a weak D match, TRBD2 (5 bases). Material for sequencing was peripheral blood. This receptor was obtained from a human donor in a cohort sampled during active COVID-19. CDR3 sequence (DNA): TGTGCCTGTCCCAAGCGGCTTATAAACACCGGGGAGCTGTTTTTT. As protein: CACPKRLINTGELFF.